These T cell receptor beta chains were read from a single sample in a study of cytomegalovirus exposure and HLA in healthy donors. Clones were read by immunoSEQ multiplex PCR, and TCRdb kept only the in-frame ones, dropping some. The data hold about 130,000 clones, with 80% observed a single time. Sequenced material: PBMCs. Every receptor here comes from a female donor in good health and CMV-seronegative. CDR3s include the opening cysteine and the closing phenylalanine or tryptophan. D genes are given only for firm matches. Some rows mark clone size as missing; the rest say once, few, many or name a class of expanded clone.

d_call: TRBD2; j_call: TRBJ2-5; v_call: TRBV9; clone_size: NA; cdr3_nt: TGTGCCAGCAGTGGAGAGGGCGGGGGAACACAAGAGACCCAGTACTTC; cdr3_aa: CASSGEGGGTQETQYF
d_call: TRBD2; j_call: TRBJ2-1; v_call: TRBV7-6; clone_size: NA; cdr3_nt: TGTGCCAGCAGCTTAGCTAGCGGGGGAGTTACCTACAATGAGCAGTTCTTC; cdr3_aa: CASSLASGGVTYNEQFF
d_call: NA; j_call: TRBJ2-7; v_call: TRBV5-4; clone_size: NA; cdr3_nt: TGTGCCAGCAGCCCCCGGACAAACTCCTACGAGCAGTACTTC; cdr3_aa: CASSPRTNSYEQYF
d_call: NA; j_call: TRBJ1-6; v_call: TRBV5-1; clone_size: NA; cdr3_nt: TGCGCCAGCAGCACAGGGCAGGGGTCTTCACCCCTCCACTTT; cdr3_aa: CASSTGQGSSPLHF
d_call: NA; j_call: TRBJ1-6; v_call: TRBV30; clone_size: NA; cdr3_nt: TGTGCCTGGAGTGCACTAGATAGGGCCCCCCACTTT; cdr3_aa: CAWSALDRAPHF
d_call: TRBD2; j_call: TRBJ2-5; v_call: TRBV7-9; clone_size: NA; cdr3_nt: TGTGCCAGCAGCTTCACAGTTGCCTGGGGGGGCCAAGAGACCCAGTACTTC; cdr3_aa: CASSFTVAWGGQETQYF
d_call: TRBD2; j_call: TRBJ2-7; v_call: TRBV28; clone_size: NA; cdr3_nt: TGTGCCTCCCACAGGGCTAGCGGGGGCTCCTACGAGCAGTACTTC; cdr3_aa: CASHRASGGSYEQYF
d_call: NA; j_call: TRBJ2-6; v_call: TRBV2; clone_size: few; cdr3_nt: TGTGCCAGCAAGACAGGTTCCACCTTCTCAGGGGCCAACGTCCTGACTTTC; cdr3_aa: CASKTGSTFSGANVLTF
d_call: NA; j_call: TRBJ2-1; v_call: TRBV2; clone_size: once; cdr3_nt: TGTGCCAGCAGGCGGGGACAGACCTACAATGAGCAGTTCTTC; cdr3_aa: CASRRGQTYNEQFF
d_call: NA; j_call: TRBJ2-3; v_call: TRBV7-3; clone_size: few; cdr3_nt: TGTGCCAGCAGCTTAGGGCTGGGTGGGGGGACCTCCGGCACAGATACGCAGTATTTT; cdr3_aa: CASSLGLGGGTSGTDTQYF
d_call: TRBD2; j_call: TRBJ2-5; v_call: TRBV9; clone_size: once; cdr3_nt: TGTGCCAGCAGCGGGGGTCGTAGCGGGAGTCAGCAGTACTTC; cdr3_aa: CASSGGRSGSQQYF
d_call: TRBD2; j_call: TRBJ2-3; v_call: TRBV7-3; clone_size: NA; cdr3_nt: TGTGCCAGCAGCTCCCAGCGGGGGGGCCGCACAGATACGCAGTATTTT; cdr3_aa: CASSSQRGGRTDTQYF
d_call: NA; j_call: TRBJ2-7; v_call: TRBV2; clone_size: NA; cdr3_nt: TGTGCCACCCAACTCTACCGAGGGTCCTTCTACGAGCAGTACTTC; cdr3_aa: CATQLYRGSFYEQYF
d_call: NA; j_call: TRBJ2-7; v_call: TRBV5-4; clone_size: medium-sized; cdr3_nt: TGTGCCAGCAGCCAAGGACTGAGCTCCTACGAGCAGTACTTC; cdr3_aa: CASSQGLSSYEQYF
d_call: NA; j_call: TRBJ2-3; v_call: TRBV7-9; clone_size: NA; cdr3_nt: TGTGCCAGCAGCTTAACAGGGTACACAGATACGCAGTATTTT; cdr3_aa: CASSLTGYTDTQYF
d_call: TRBD1; j_call: TRBJ2-7; v_call: TRBV10-3; clone_size: NA; cdr3_nt: TGTGCCATCAGTGAGTCGGTCAGGGGGCGGGAGCAGTACTTC; cdr3_aa: CAISESVRGREQYF
d_call: NA; j_call: TRBJ2-1; v_call: TRBV2; clone_size: NA; cdr3_nt: TGTGCCAGCAAGGGGGGGCTAGTGGGCCACGAGCAGTTCTTC; cdr3_aa: CASKGGLVGHEQFF
d_call: TRBD1; j_call: TRBJ1-6; v_call: TRBV18; clone_size: NA; cdr3_nt: TGTGCCAGCTCACCGGCACGGGACAGGGCTTTTGGGTCACCCCTCCACTTT; cdr3_aa: CASSPARDRAFGSPLHF
d_call: TRBD2; j_call: TRBJ2-1; v_call: TRBV28; clone_size: NA; cdr3_nt: TGTGCCAGCAGTTTACCCTCCCCTGCTAGCGGGACCGCAACCCACAATGAGCAGTTCTTC; cdr3_aa: CASSLPSPASGTATHNEQFF
d_call: TRBD1; j_call: TRBJ1-2; v_call: TRBV20-1; clone_size: NA; cdr3_nt: TGCAGTGCCGGACAGGGCTATGGCTACACCTTC; cdr3_aa: CSAGQGYGYTF
d_call: TRBD1; j_call: TRBJ1-1; v_call: TRBV5-6; clone_size: few; cdr3_nt: TGTGCCAGCAGCTTGAGGGACAGGGTAACTGAAGCTTTCTTT; cdr3_aa: CASSLRDRVTEAFF
d_call: TRBD1; j_call: TRBJ1-4; v_call: TRBV5-4; clone_size: NA; cdr3_nt: TGTGCCAGCAGCGGTTCCGGGACAGGGTTTGAAAAACTGTTTTTT; cdr3_aa: CASSGSGTGFEKLFF
d_call: NA; j_call: TRBJ2-2; v_call: TRBV9; clone_size: few; cdr3_nt: TGTGCCAGCAGCGTCCGCCAGGTTACCCCCGGGGAGCTGTTTTTT; cdr3_aa: CASSVRQVTPGELFF
d_call: TRBD2; j_call: TRBJ2-1; v_call: TRBV9; clone_size: NA; cdr3_nt: TGTGCCAGCAGCGTAGGCGGTAGCGGGAAGATTTCCTACAATGAGCAGTTCTTC; cdr3_aa: CASSVGGSGKISYNEQFF
d_call: TRBD1; j_call: TRBJ2-2; v_call: TRBV5-1; clone_size: NA; cdr3_nt: TGCGCCAGCAGCCCCAGGACAGGGACTTTCACCGGGGAGCTGTTTTTT; cdr3_aa: CASSPRTGTFTGELFF
d_call: TRBD1; j_call: TRBJ2-5; v_call: TRBV7-8; clone_size: NA; cdr3_nt: TGTGCCAGCAGCTTAAGGGCGGGGACAGGGGGCCTGGAGACCCAGTACTTC; cdr3_aa: CASSLRAGTGGLETQYF
d_call: NA; j_call: TRBJ1-6; v_call: TRBV6-6; clone_size: few; cdr3_nt: TGTGCCAGCAGTTCGCTCCGAGATTCACCCCTCCACTTT; cdr3_aa: CASSSLRDSPLHF
d_call: NA; j_call: TRBJ1-2; v_call: TRBV2; clone_size: NA; cdr3_nt: TGTGCCAGCAGAGCCAACCTTCATTACGACAGGCTCCATGGCTACACCTTC; cdr3_aa: CASRANLHYDRLHGYTF
d_call: NA; j_call: TRBJ1-2; v_call: TRBV28; clone_size: NA; cdr3_nt: TGTGCCAGCAGCAAAGACCAGGGGAGCTATGGCTACACCTTC; cdr3_aa: CASSKDQGSYGYTF